What follows describes a single T cell receptor (beta chain). Its cognate antigen is unknown. The CDR3 totals 15 residues. Trimming cost V 1 base and J 3 bases, with 16 bases left between them. Germline values: CDR1 DFQATT, CDR2 SNEGSKA (reference sequence). Through Arm-PCR of CDR3 regions and iRepertoire HTBI primers, TCR beta libraries were built. TCRdb itself ran the multiplex PCR reads through MiXCR, one entry per CDR3 protein. The data hold fewer than 450,000 distinct CDR3 sequences, with around a quarter observed a single time. The data derive from a study of regulatory T cells in long-lasting Graves disease. Turning to the study itself: In persistent Graves' disease, antithyroid drugs had been taken for over 5 years and TSH receptor antibodies stayed positive.

Time point in this sample: persistent/refractory GD, antithyroid drugs over 5 years with positive TRAb. There was RNA extracted from PBMCs, and the TCR library was made from it. Patients came from an endocrinology department in Xi'an, China. Study observations and caveats: Patients with persistent disease shared 2,700 or so public clonotypes, outpacing the roughly 870 shared by new patients. Persistent disease preferred TRBV28, TRBJ1-2 and TRBJ2-5.

The input for sequencing was peripheral blood mononuclear cells (PBMCs), taken when the disease was refractory, from a patient treated with antithyroid drugs. This clonotype originated in a female donor with Graves disease. The V gene is TRBV20-1, the J gene TRBJ2-7, with D possibly being TRBD1 or TRBD2 (5 bases each). CDR3 residues: CSARVPGTGSYEQYF. CDR3 in DNA: TGCAGTGCTAGAGTTCCCGGGACGGGCAGCTACGAGCAGTACTTC.